The rows below give T cell receptor beta chains drawn from one sample of a study of T cells expressing NK-cell markers. Each CDR3 protein gets one entry in TCRdb, which reprocessed the 5' RACE reads and gives no DNA. The table for this sample gives around 180,000 distinct CDR3 sequences. What was sequenced was blood T cells: a sorted CD56 or NKG2C T cell subset, CD4+ or CD8+ T cells, or bulk PBMC T cells (not recorded which). The receptors were gathered from a man aged 18-75 years in good health. Both conserved end residues are part of each CDR3.

TRBV5-1	TRBJ2-3	CASKDSGGTDTQYF
TRBV4-1	TRBJ2-1	CASSQRGGWNEQFF
TRBV6-5	TRBJ2-7	CASSYIGGEQYF
TRBV19	TRBJ2-1	CASSYRTHYNEQFF
TRBV9	TRBJ1-6	CASSVGSGANYNSPLHF
TRBV28	TRBJ1-5	CASSLMGDQPQHF
TRBV7-8	TRBJ2-1	CASSLGGRVDEQFF
TRBV12-3/TRBV12-4	TRBJ1-5	CASRAPGGAQHF
TRBV5-5	TRBJ2-7	CASSASDRGPSYEQYF
TRBV25-1	TRBJ2-3	CASEGQWLTDTQYF
TRBV27	TRBJ2-7	CASSLNSQTYEQYF
TRBV4-2	TRBJ1-6	CASSQDWTDNSPLHF
TRBV18	TRBJ2-7	CASSPGFFRTGETYEQYF
TRBV5-6	TRBJ2-3	CATSSGTSGVSTDTQYF
TRBV7-9	TRBJ1-2	CAVPGQELHSYGYTF
TRBV6-2/TRBV6-3	TRBJ2-1	CASSPTGEWSYNEQFF
TRBV7-6	TRBJ1-4	CASSKTIDEKLFF
TRBV7-9	TRBJ1-5	CASSLGSGVGQPQHF
TRBV29-1	TRBJ2-5	CSVVLGSGNEETQYF
TRBV20-1	TRBJ2-7	CSGGDRHEQYF
TRBV29-1	TRBJ2-2	CAGDTNTGELFF
TRBV7-9	TRBJ2-7	CASSQGSYEQYF
TRBV19	TRBJ2-3	CASSIASGDGDTQYF
TRBV9	TRBJ2-5	CASSVGSGPPHQETQYF
TRBV20-1	TRBJ2-7	CSASRGGLEQYF
TRBV12-3/TRBV12-4	TRBJ2-5	CASSANGRSFQETQYF
TRBV7-8	TRBJ2-1	CASSFLAGFYNEQFF
TRBV3-1	TRBJ1-4	CASSQGQGGEKLFF
TRBV5-6	TRBJ2-3	CASSPGTSGHFAQYF
TRBV21-1	TRBJ2-5	CASSTGRGGETQYF
TRBV6-1	TRBJ1-4	CASSWEGGKLFF
TRBV7-2	TRBJ2-3	CASSSSGGAGDTQYF
TRBV2	TRBJ2-3	CASIERAHMFTQYF
TRBV14	TRBJ2-1	CASSQATGTESNEQFF
TRBV5-6	TRBJ2-1	CASSQTGYNEQFF
TRBV7-9	TRBJ1-1	CASSLETGGLTEAFF
TRBV7-6	TRBJ1-1	CASSLTDTNTEAFF
TRBV7-9	TRBJ1-1	CASGRTTEAFF
TRBV3-1	TRBJ2-1	CASSPAGTEYNEQFF
TRBV25-1	TRBJ1-6	CASSEGGYNSPLHF
TRBV7-9	TRBJ2-6	CASSPRQGSAGANVLTF
TRBV6-5	TRBJ1-1	CASSYSPGLVAEAFF
TRBV20-1	TRBJ1-6	CSARQGAMDNSPLHF
TRBV5-5	TRBJ2-2	CASRPRAVGTGELFF
TRBV27	TRBJ2-1	CASSFSRVNEQFF
TRBV11-1	TRBJ2-3	CASSLFGTSGVPSADTQYF
TRBV15	TRBJ2-1	CATSTLSGGLDNEQFF
TRBV2	TRBJ2-5	CASSEWPSGYQETQYF
TRBV3-1	TRBJ2-2	CASSQTTSAPTGELFF
TRBV2	TRBJ1-3	CASSEGQSYSGNTIYF
TRBV29-1	TRBJ2-7	CSARDRTYEQYF
TRBV6-5	TRBJ2-2	CASSYSPGMVGELFF
TRBV12-3/TRBV12-4	TRBJ2-1	CATGVSYNEQFF